These 15 T cell receptor beta chains originate from one sample sequenced in a study of OX40 agonist ivuxolimab in advanced cancers. Assay used: immunoSEQ multiplex PCR; TCRdb lists only in-frame clones, some missing. The profile shows 20,000 to 25,000 clones, approximately 78% of them singletons. Sequences were derived from CD4+ or CD8+ T cells sorted from blood, sampled in a trial of the OX40 agonist ivuxolimab. The receptors derive from an adult with an advanced solid tumor such as melanoma, head and neck, liver or kidney cancer.

This chain joins TRBV7-3 and TRBJ2-2; D remains ambiguous. V lost 8 bases to trimming and J lost 0 bases, with 4 bases between them. The CDR3 spans 12 residues. Germline V CDR1 and CDR2: SGHTA, FQGTGA. The CDR3 spells CASGANTGELFF. CDR3 DNA: TGTGCCAGCGGCGCGAACACCGGGGAGCTGTTTTTT.

This clone came up once. This chain uses TRBV7-7 with TRBJ2-2; D is uncertain. Trimming took off 1 base at V and 5 bases at J, with 5 bases between the two ends. Germline CDR1 is SSHAT and CDR2 is FNYEAQ (reference sequence). The CDR3 spans 13 residues. CDR3 protein: CASSLVETGELFF. DNA for the CDR3: TGTGCCAGCAGCTTAGTCGAGACCGGGGAGCTGTTTTTT.

V is TRBV29-1 and J is TRBJ2-1; 7 bases line up with TRBD1. V was clipped by 0 bases and J by 10 bases; unmatched bases: 3. Germline CDR1 SQVTM, CDR2 ANQGSEA. The CDR3 runs 12 residues. This chain's CDR3 is CSVEDPGQEQFF. The CDR3 nucleotides read TGCAGCGTTGAAGATCCGGGACAGGAGCAGTTCTTC.

In this sample, this clone turned up a few times. This chain connects TRBV6-1 to TRBJ1-4, with D hard to call. V shed 1 base and J shed 2 bases, with 8 bases lying between them. Germline V CDR1 and CDR2: MNHNS, SASEGT. This CDR3 has 15 amino acids. CDR3 DNA sequence: TGTGCCAGCAGTGAAGAGAGGGTGACTAATGAAAAACTGTTTTTT. Translation gives CASSEERVTNEKLFF.

This chain uses TRBV6-6 with TRBJ1-3; D unclear. The germline V gene encodes CDR1 MNHNY and CDR2 SVGAGI (reference sequence). Deletions cut 6 bases from V and 4 bases from J, with 16 bases between. The CDR3 covers 15 residues. This chain's CDR3 is CASSSPRREGNTIYF. The CDR3 DNA reads TGTGCCAGCAGCTCCCCGAGAAGGGAAGGAAACACCATATATTTT.

This clone has just a few counts. The same CDR3 arises from other DNA sequences in this sample as well. V gene TRBV11-3 combines with J gene TRBJ2-2, with D uncertain. V was shortened by 3 bases and J by 0 bases, with 5 bases between the two germline ends. There are 14 residues in the CDR3. The V gene's germline CDR1 is SGHNT and CDR2 YENEEA. CDR3 DNA: TGTGCCAGCAGCTTTGCAACGAACACCGGGGAGCTGTTTTTT. Its protein is CASSFATNTGELFF.

The chain combines TRBV5-1 with TRBJ2-1, with D unresolved. The CDR3 loop spans 14 amino acids. CDR1 SGHRS and CDR2 YFSETQ come from the germline V gene. V was clipped by 0 bases and J by 3 bases, with 7 bases between them. CDR3 protein: CASSLGDGYNEQFF. The CDR3 DNA reads as TGCGCCAGCAGCTTGGGGGATGGCTACAATGAGCAGTTCTTC. The variable domain in full, completed from reference TRBV5-1 and TRBJ2-1, reads KAGVTQTPRYLIKTRGQQVTLSCSPISGHRSVSWYQQTPGQGLQFLFEYFSETQRNKGNFPGRFSGRQFSNSRSEMNVSTLELGDSALYLCASSLGDGYNEQFFGPGTRLTVL.

The V call is TRBV19, the J call TRBJ1-3; D not certain. Per the germline V gene, CDR1 is LNHDA and CDR2 is SQIVND (reference sequence). The CDR3 runs 17 residues. Trimming removed 3 bases from V and 0 bases from J, with 15 bases in between. The CDR3, as DNA: TGTGCCAGTAGTATGGTATCGGTCCTCAGCTCTGGAAACACCATATATTTT. Translating gives CASSMVSVLSSGNTIYF.

This clone is a singleton in its sample. The genes are TRBV6-6 and TRBJ1-6; D is unresolved. Trimming removed 7 bases at V and 7 bases at J, with 17 bases between. Germline V gene lookup returns CDR1 MNHNY and CDR2 SVGAGI (reference sequence). This CDR3 is 15 amino acids long. The DNA for the CDR3 is TGTGCCAGCACCATCCGGACCGGGCGGAATTCACCCCTCCACTTT. It encodes CASTIRTGRNSPLHF.

The chain has TRBV28 and TRBJ1-4; 11 bases map to TRBD1. V lost 7 bases to trimming and J lost 3 bases; unmatched junction nucleotides: 10. This CDR3 contains 17 residues. Germline lookup yields CDR1 MDHEN and CDR2 SYDVKM. The CDR3, as DNA: TGTGCCAGCAACCATTGGACAGGGGGCTTCTCTAATGAAAAACTGTTTTTT. Translating it yields CASNHWTGGFSNEKLFF.

The chain has TRBV6-1 and TRBJ2-5, with D perhaps being TRBD1 or TRBD2 (6 bases each). The V gene lost 3 bases and the J gene lost 0 bases, with 14 bases spanning the gap. This CDR3 spans 16 amino acids. The germline V gene has CDR1 MNHNS and CDR2 SASEGT. The CDR3 DNA reads as TGTGCCAGCAGTGAGGGGGGACACCGGTACCAAGAGACCCAGTACTTC. It is translated as CASSEGGHRYQETQYF.

The rearrangement links TRBV6-5 to TRBJ1-4; D is unclear. V lost 6 bases to trimming and J lost 5 bases, with 16 bases between them. The CDR3 is 15 amino acids. Germline loops: CDR1 MNHEY, CDR2 SVGAGI. The CDR3 spells CASRPYPEKNEKLFF. The CDR3 DNA follows: TGTGCCAGCAGACCCTACCCCGAGAAAAATGAAAAACTGTTTTTT.

This clone has just one count. The chain links TRBV5-4 to TRBJ2-5, with D maybe TRBD1 (6 bases). The J call may not be correct, given that the DNA end is closer to TRBJ2-7. The germline V gene has CDR1 SGHNT and CDR2 YYREEE (reference sequence). The length of the CDR3 is 14 residues. This CDR3 is CASSLQGGDYEQYF. The CDR3 coding sequence is TGTGCCAGCAGCTTACAGGGTGGCGACTACGAGCAGTACTTC.

The rearrangement joins TRBV11-2 to TRBJ2-1; perhaps D is TRBD1 or TRBD2 (6 bases each). CDR1 SGHAT and CDR2 FQNNGV come from the germline V gene. This CDR3 has 14 residues. V dropped 5 bases and J dropped 9 bases, with 17 bases sitting between them. The CDR3 sequence is CASSNAPKGGEQFF. The CDR3 bases are TGTGCCAGCAGCAACGCCCCTAAGGGGGGTGAGCAGTTCTTC.

This clone showed up just a few times. The chain carries TRBV30 and TRBJ2-7; TRBD1 might be the D (5 bases). Between the trimmed V and J ends, which lost 5 bases and 6 bases, there was a span of 14 bases. CDR1 and CDR2 (germline): GTSNPN, SVGIG (reference sequence). The CDR3 is made up of 12 amino acids. The CDR3 sequence: CAWGATLAEQYF. CDR3 bases: TGTGCCTGGGGGGCGACATTAGCCGAGCAGTACTTC.